Shown below are 26 T cell receptor beta chains from a single sample sequenced in a study of T cell responses to AZD1222 COVID-19 vaccine (dated by TCRdb to about 2021). Library preparation was by the immunoSEQ multiplex PCR assay. TCRdb took this table from immuneACCESS and kept in-frame rearrangements with V and J called. Such tables lack part of the clones; where checked against another copy, unresolved V genes explain under half of the gap, and the rest is unexplained. The sample records some 170,000 clones, 85% to 95% of which are singletons. About 0.9% of the sample goes to the ten largest clones. This specimen's time point label, per the study, means: baseline before first vaccination. The specimen was peripheral blood, collected on day 0 of AZD1222 vaccination. The receptors were sampled from an adult in good health.

The V call is TRBV9, the J call TRBJ2-3; D is uncertain. Trimming stripped 4 bases from V and 1 base from J, with 10 bases between. CDR1 is SGDLS, CDR2 YYNGEE, per germline. This CDR3 is 14 amino acids long. The CDR3 DNA sequence: TGTGCCAGCAGCTTCGCAGGCGGCACAGATACGCAGTATTTT. Its protein is CASSFAGGTDTQYF.

The DNA for the CDR3 is TGCGCCAGCAGCGTACAGCAAAATGAGCAGTTCTTC. It specifies CASSVQQNEQFF. The chain has TRBV5-1 and TRBJ2-1; no firm D call. This CDR3 spans 12 amino acids. In germline, CDR1 is SGHRS, CDR2 YFSETQ. V lost 4 bases, J lost 7 bases, and 9 bases lay in between.

The gene calls are TRBV7-9 and TRBJ2-3, with TRBD1 identical over 7 bases. Germline CDR1 is SEHNR and CDR2 is FQNEAQ (reference sequence). Trimming took 1 base from V and 2 from J; bases not matched to a gene: 3. The length of the CDR3 is 15 residues. The CDR3 spells CASSLVGTATDTQYF. The CDR3 bases are TGTGCCAGCAGCTTAGTTGGGACAGCCACAGATACGCAGTATTTT.

The CDR3 DNA reads as TGTGCCAGCAGCTCAAGCGCCTCCTATAATTCACCCCTCCACTTT. It is translated as CASSSSASYNSPLHF. The rearrangement uses TRBV7-9 and TRBJ1-6; D gene unclear. CDR3 length equals 15 residues. V was pared by 4 bases and J by 0 bases, with 7 bases between. The germline V gene encodes CDR1 SEHNR and CDR2 FQNEAQ (reference sequence).

This clone was seen once. The rearrangement uses TRBV6-2 or TRBV6-3 and TRBJ2-7; D possibly corresponds to TRBD1 (6 bases). There are 14 residues in the CDR3. The V end lost 6 bases, the J end lost 7 bases, and 19 bases lay between the germline ends. Germline lookup yields CDR1 MNHEY and CDR2 SVGEGT. CDR3 in amino acids: CASSGQIPSQEQYF. CDR3 DNA: TGTGCCAGCAGCGGACAGATACCCTCCCAGGAGCAGTACTTC.

The chain joins TRBV9 to TRBJ1-3, with D possibly matching TRBD1 (5 bases). The CDR3 has 14 residues. Germline V lookup: CDR1 SGDLS, CDR2 YYNGEE. V lost 4 bases and J lost 4, with 12 bases in between. The CDR3 bases are TGTGCCAGCAGCCAGCAGGGTTCAGGAAACACCATATATTTT. It specifies CASSQQGSGNTIYF.

Remarks on this clone: One end of the junction does not line up with germline, which may come from a read error. This chain connects TRBV30 to TRBJ1-1; 7 nucleotides line up with TRBD1. Per the germline V gene, CDR1 is GTSNPN and CDR2 is SVGIG (reference sequence). The CDR3 loop spans 12 amino acids. For the CDR3, the DNA is TGTGCCTGGAGTGTACGGGAGGGGGCGTGCGGCTTT. Its translation: CAWSVREGACGF.

The J gene is TRBJ2-2, the V gene TRBV27, with D tentatively TRBD1 or TRBD2 (7 bases each). V was cut by 4 bases and J by 6 bases, with 27 bases left in between. The CDR3 extends over 19 amino acids. Germline lookup yields CDR1 MNHEY and CDR2 SMNVEV (reference sequence). This CDR3 reads CASSSLRQGGRVGPGELFF. The CDR3 coding sequence is TGTGCCAGCAGTTCACTTCGACAGGGAGGGAGGGTTGGTCCCGGGGAGCTGTTTTTT.

This sequence joins TRBV6-5 and TRBJ1-2, with TRBD1 identical over 8 bases. V was pared by 8 bases and J by 4 bases, with 12 bases of the junction left unmatched. From germline, CDR1 is MNHEY and CDR2 SVGAGI. CDR3 length: 15 residues. CDR3: CASDLRQGFVYGYTF. CDR3 coding DNA: TGTGCCAGCGACCTCAGACAGGGGTTTGTCTATGGCTACACCTTC.

This clone has a handful of counts. The chain recombines TRBV4-3 with TRBJ1-2; D is unresolved. Germline loops: CDR1 LGHNA, CDR2 YSLEER. Trimming pared 4 bases from V and 4 bases from J, leaving 13 bases between. This CDR3 comprises 14 residues. The CDR3 here is CASSPYGPGYGYTF. The DNA of the CDR3 is TGCGCCAGCAGCCCCTATGGACCGGGCTATGGCTACACCTTC.

The genes are TRBV4-1 and TRBJ1-5, with 8 bases fitting TRBD1. The CDR3 covers 16 residues. The junction had 8 bases not matched to a gene; V was cut back by 2 bases and J by 5 bases. Germline CDR1 is MGHRA and CDR2 is YSYEKL. The CDR3 here is CASSQSDRGTHQPQHF. Written as DNA, the CDR3 is TGCGCCAGCAGCCAAAGTGACAGGGGAACCCATCAGCCCCAGCATTTT.

This clone was found once. The rearrangement uses TRBV7-2 and TRBJ2-7; the D call may be TRBD1 or TRBD2 (5 bases each). This CDR3 region has 15 residues. Germline CDR1 SGHTA, CDR2 FQGNSA. The ends were cut back, 5 bases at V and 12 bases at J, with 26 bases in the middle. The CDR3: CASSPGAGSPHWGYF. DNA of the CDR3: TGTGCCAGCAGCCCCGGGGCAGGGTCCCCTCACTGGGGGTACTTC.

Worth noting for this clone: The same CDR3 is also encoded by other DNA sequences in this sample. The chain couples TRBV18 to TRBJ2-3, with D uncertain. CDR1 KGHSH and CDR2 LQKENI come from the germline V gene. The V end lost 0 bases, the J end lost 0 bases, and 1 base lay between the germline ends. There are 13 residues in the CDR3. The CDR3 DNA is TGTGCCAGCTCACCACCAAGCACAGATACGCAGTATTTT. The encoded protein is CASSPPSTDTQYF. Variable domain in full (rest from reference TRBV18 and TRBJ2-3): NAGVMQNPRHLVRRRGQEARLRCSPMKGHSHVYWYRQLPEEGLKFMVYLQKENIIDESGMPKERFSAEFPKEGPSILRIQQVVRGDSAAYFCASSPPSTDTQYFGPGTRLTVL.

In its sample, this clone was seen a few times. The V call is TRBV7-9, the J call TRBJ1-2, with D maybe TRBD1 (5 bases). In germline, CDR1 is SEHNR, CDR2 FQNEAQ (reference sequence). CDR3 size: 15 residues. Trimming pared 5 bases from V and 0 bases from J, leaving 13 bases between. The CDR3 reads CASSPHGASNYGYTF. The CDR3, as DNA: TGTGCCAGCAGCCCCCACGGGGCCTCTAACTATGGCTACACCTTC. The full variable domain, rest sourced from reference TRBV7-9 and TRBJ1-2, is DTGVSQNPRHKITKRGQNVTFRCDPISEHNRLYWYRQTLGQGPEFLTYFQNEAQLEKSRLLSDRFSAERPKGSFSTLEIQRTEQGDSAMYLCASSPHGASNYGYTFGSGTRLTVV.

This clone showed up just once. The rearrangement links TRBV5-1 to TRBJ2-2, with D hard to call. This CDR3 has 16 residues. The V and J ends lost 0 bases and 6 bases respectively, with 15 bases between them. Germline loops: CDR1 SGHRS, CDR2 YFSETQ. DNA for the CDR3: TGCGCCAGCAGCTTGGTATTTTCACAGATCGCCGGGGAGCTGTTTTTT. Residues: CASSLVFSQIAGELFF.

This chain uses TRBV7-2 with TRBJ2-7; 14 bases map to TRBD2. The CDR3 covers 15 residues. The germline V gene has CDR1 SGHTA and CDR2 FQGNSA. With 1 base clipped from V and 9 bases from J, the junction kept 5 bases outside the gene matches. The CDR3 loop reads CASSLVTSGGAVQYF. The DNA of the CDR3 is TGTGCCAGCAGCTTAGTGACTAGCGGGGGGGCTGTGCAGTACTTC.

The chain joins TRBV21-1 to TRBJ1-3. TRBV21-1 constitutes a pseudogene. The CDR3 sequence is 14 residues long. The CDR3 sequence is CASSKLGSGNTIYF. The CDR3 nucleotides read TGTGCCAGCAGCAAGCTGGGGTCGGGAAACACCATATATTTT.

DNA for the CDR3: TGTGCCAGCAGCAAAGGTCGGGGGGACGCGCAGTACTTC. It is translated as CASSKGRGDAQYF. The V call is TRBV21-1, the J call TRBJ2-7; TRBD2 is the table's D call, not checked against the DNA. TRBV21-1 is a recognized pseudogene. CDR3 length: 13 amino acids.

The gene calls are TRBV5-1 and TRBJ1-1; possible D gene TRBD1, 5 bases. The V gene's germline CDR1 is SGHRS and CDR2 YFSETQ. V shed 3 bases and J shed 0 bases, with 9 bases lying between them. The length of the CDR3 is 14 residues. DNA for the CDR3: TGCGCCAGCAGCTCGGGACGGATGAACACTGAAGCTTTCTTT. It codes for CASSSGRMNTEAFF.

The V and J genes are TRBV7-8 and TRBJ2-7; D may be TRBD1 or TRBD2 (5 bases each). CDR3 length equals 12 residues. The V gene's germline CDR1 is SGHVS and CDR2 FQNEAQ. Trimming shortened V by 5 bases and J by 12 bases, and 17 bases separated the two germline ends. The CDR3 nucleotides are TGTGCCAGCAGCCTGGGACGTAACCACCGGTACTTC. Translation: CASSLGRNHRYF.

This chain connects TRBV6-2 or TRBV6-3 to TRBJ2-7, with a weak D call TRBD2 (6 bases). The CDR3 spans 14 residues. Per germline, CDR1 MNHEY and CDR2 SVGEGT. Between the trimmed V and J ends, which lost 2 bases and 0 bases, there was a span of 8 bases. CDR3 sequence (DNA): TGTGCCAGCAGTTACGTCGGGAGCTCCTACGAGCAGTACTTC. Residues: CASSYVGSSYEQYF.

The chain is built from TRBV12-3 or TRBV12-4 and TRBJ1-5, with D unresolved. The CDR3 has 13 amino acids. Between the trimmed V and J ends, which lost 5 bases and 7 bases, there was a span of 12 bases. The CDR3 nucleotides read TGTGCCAGCAGTCCCCGACACAGCCAGCCCCAGCATTTT. It yields the protein CASSPRHSQPQHF.

V gene TRBV5-1 combines with J gene TRBJ2-4, with 7 bases that match TRBD1. The germline CDR1 and CDR2 sequences are SGHRS and YFSETQ. This CDR3 spans 15 amino acids. V shed 0 bases and J 6 bases; nucleotides not matched to a gene: 6. CDR3 nucleotides: TGCGCCAGCAGCTTGGTACAGGGGAAAGGAAACATTCAGTACTTC. Translated: CASSLVQGKGNIQYF.

The chain links TRBV4-2 to TRBJ2-5, with 8 bases matching TRBD2. Germline lookup yields CDR1 LGHNA and CDR2 YNFKEQ. The V segment lost 3 bases and the J segment 4 bases; nucleotides outside the gene matches: 1. There are 13 residues in the CDR3. The DNA of the CDR3 is TGTGCCAGCAGCCAGGGACTAGGAGAGACCCAGTACTTC. This gives the protein CASSQGLGETQYF.

V usage is TRBV25-1 and J usage is TRBJ2-1; D is uncertain. Germline V CDR1 and CDR2: MGHDK, SYGVNS. V dropped 5 bases and J dropped 9 bases, with 11 bases sitting between them. This CDR3 has 12 amino acids. The CDR3 DNA reads TGTGCCAGCAGTTATGCTTTATCTGAGCAGTTCTTC. This gives the protein CASSYALSEQFF.

This chain connects TRBV5-3 to TRBJ1-2; 7 positions agree with TRBD1. TRBV5-3 is an ORF, and what it does is uncertain. V was clipped by 4 bases and J by 4 bases; unmatched bases: 7. This CDR3 has 14 amino acids. The CDR3 coding sequence is TGTGCCAGAAGCACCGGACAGGCCTCCTATGGCTACACCTTC. Translation gives CARSTGQASYGYTF.